This TCR beta chain was found in a study of T cells in Graves' hyperthyroidism and ophthalmopathy. Broader study findings: Ophthalmopathy was separated from stable hyperthyroidism by a 13 V-J model.

Concerning this clonotype itself: Its antigen is undetermined. A much larger clonotype is one base distant, so this may be a read error.

V lost 3 bases to trimming and J lost 2 bases, with 12 bases between them. Germline assignment: CDR1 SGDLS and CDR2 YYNGEE. This CDR3 region has 14 residues. Regions amplified from RNA transcripts were the TCR beta CDR3 regions. When the TCR CDR3 underwent first-round RT-PCR, the HTBI primer set was used. TCRdb called the multiplex PCR reads again in MiXCR, with one record for every CDR3 protein. The sample has roughly 570,000 distinct CDR3 sequences, under 60% seen once. The source is an adult woman with Graves' disease, either hyperthyroidism or ophthalmopathy (not recorded which). Sequenced material: peripheral blood or thyroid tissue (not recorded which). The chain links TRBV9 to TRBJ2-7; possible D gene TRBD2, 5 bases. In DNA form, the CDR3 reads TGTGCCAGCAGCGCGGACTTCAGCCCCTACGAGCAGTACTTC. Amino acid sequence: CASSADFSPYEQYF.